What follows are 25 T cell receptor beta chains derived from one specimen sequenced in a study of blood T cell repertoires in COVID-19. The protocol was immunoSEQ multiplex PCR, while the TCRdb copy is restricted to in-frame clones and leaves out a portion. Among about 180,000 clones listed, around 77% were seen once. Specimen: peripheral blood. These receptors all stem from a man in his 70s with active or convalescent COVID-19.

The genes are TRBV9 and TRBJ2-1; the match to TRBD2 covers 11 bases. Trimming cost V 0 bases and J 5 bases; bases outside gene matches: 13. The CDR3 has 19 amino acids. Germline lookup yields CDR1 SGDLS and CDR2 YYNGEE. DNA of the CDR3: TGTGCCAGCAGCGTAGCTTCGGCTAGCGGGAGGATGGGCCACAATGAGCAGTTCTTC. Translated: CASSVASASGRMGHNEQFF.

This chain links TRBV18 with TRBJ2-3; TRBD2 might be the D (6 bases). The germline V gene encodes CDR1 KGHSH and CDR2 LQKENI. Trimming cost V 4 bases and J 6 bases, with 20 bases left between them. The CDR3 consists of 16 residues. The CDR3 sequence: CASSRLHGGVTDTQYF. In nucleotides, the CDR3 is TGTGCCAGCTCACGACTTCACGGGGGAGTTACTGATACGCAGTATTTT.

This clone was observed a few times. This chain uses TRBV5-4 with TRBJ2-1, with 9 bases lining up with TRBD2. Germline-derived CDR1 and CDR2 are SGHNT and YYREEE (reference sequence). The CDR3 contains 15 residues. V lost 4 bases and J lost 6; bases outside the gene matches: 8. The CDR3 here is CASSRISGGSNEQFF. The CDR3 DNA follows: TGTGCCAGCAGCCGTATTAGCGGGGGTAGCAATGAGCAGTTCTTC.

The V call is TRBV27, the J call TRBJ2-6, with a possible D match to TRBD1 (5 bases). Germline CDR1 and CDR2: MNHEY and SMNVEV (reference sequence). Trimming stripped 2 bases from V and 3 bases from J, with 11 bases between. This CDR3 has 16 amino acids. The CDR3 DNA reads TGTGCCAGCAGTTTACAGGGAAATGGTGGGGCCAACGTCCTGACTTTC. It codes for CASSLQGNGGANVLTF.

The chain recombines TRBV6-2 or TRBV6-3 with TRBJ2-1, with a weak D call TRBD2 (6 bases). With 6 bases removed from V and 2 bases from J, the gap between germline ends came to 17 bases. The germline V gene has CDR1 MNHEY and CDR2 SVGEGT. The CDR3 consists of 16 residues. In DNA form, the CDR3 reads TGTGCCAGCAGCCCCCGAAGAGCGGGTACCTACAATGAGCAGTTCTTC. Its translation: CASSPRRAGTYNEQFF.

V usage is TRBV6-2 or TRBV6-3 and J usage is TRBJ1-2; 7 bases match TRBD1. This CDR3 has 15 amino acids. Trimming cost V 4 bases and J 7 bases; bases outside gene matches: 12. Germline V gene data show CDR1 as MNHEY and CDR2 as SVGEGT. The CDR3 nucleotides read TGTGCCAGCAGTTTCCTCCCCAGGACAGGCGGTGGCTACACCTTC. Residues: CASSFLPRTGGGYTF.

This clone was detected only a few times. This chain links TRBV19 with TRBJ1-4, with D possibly matching TRBD1 (6 bases). The CDR3 covers 14 residues. Germline values: CDR1 LNHDA, CDR2 SQIVND (reference sequence). V lost 2 bases, J lost 7 bases, and 11 bases lay in between. This CDR3 reads CASSIQGNAEKLFF. In DNA form, the CDR3 reads TGTGCCAGTAGTATACAGGGGAATGCTGAAAAACTGTTTTTT.

This clone was counted between two and nine times. The chain combines TRBV18 with TRBJ1-2; perhaps TRBD1 as D (6 bases). The ends were cut back, 3 bases at V and 5 bases at J, with 19 bases in the middle. CDR1 and CDR2 (germline): KGHSH, LQKENI. The CDR3 consists of 16 residues. The CDR3 is CASSPYSGGPEYGYTF. The CDR3 DNA follows: TGTGCCAGCTCACCCTACTCCGGGGGGCCGGAATATGGCTACACCTTC.

J is TRBJ2-7 and V is TRBV7-9, with D tentatively TRBD1 (5 bases). The germline gives CDR1 SEHNR, CDR2 FQNEAQ (reference sequence). This CDR3 has 12 residues. V lost 5 bases to trimming and J lost 6 bases, with 11 bases between them. In DNA, the CDR3 is TGTGCCAGCAGCCGGACACCCTTCGAGCAGTACTTC. Its translation is CASSRTPFEQYF.

This chain links TRBV10-1 with TRBJ2-3; no clear D. The CDR3 consists of 14 residues. Germline-derived CDR1 and CDR2 are WNHNN and SYGVQD (reference sequence). The ends were cut back, 4 bases at V and 4 bases at J, with 12 bases in the middle. Here the CDR3 reads CASSVRLPSDTQYF. The CDR3 DNA reads as TGCGCCAGCAGTGTCCGACTCCCGTCAGATACGCAGTATTTT.

This clone appeared once. The rearrangement links TRBV11-3 to TRBJ2-1; a weak D match, TRBD2 (6 bases). The CDR3 has 14 residues. The germline V gene encodes CDR1 SGHNT and CDR2 YENEEA. Trimming left V 2 bases short and J 4 bases short, with 9 bases between. The CDR3 protein is CASSLTSSYNEQFF. The CDR3 nucleotides read TGTGCCAGCAGCTTAACTAGCAGTTACAATGAGCAGTTCTTC.

The rearrangement joins TRBV2 to TRBJ1-3; 7 nucleotides line up with TRBD1. CDR3 length: 14 amino acids. J lost 1 base, V lost 9 bases, and 6 bases had no gene match. Germline V gene lookup returns CDR1 SNHLY and CDR2 FYNNEI. CDR3 bases: TGTGCCAGAGGAGGGGGCTCTTCTGGAAACACCATATATTTT. Translating gives CARGGGSSGNTIYF.

The chain has TRBV30 and TRBJ1-2, with a weak D call TRBD1 (6 bases). CDR3 length: 14 residues. Germline-derived CDR1 and CDR2 are GTSNPN and SVGIG (reference sequence). V dropped 2 bases and J dropped 7 bases, with 17 bases sitting between them. The CDR3 loop reads CAWSSIPGDPGYTF. CDR3 nucleotide sequence: TGTGCCTGGAGTTCAATCCCAGGGGATCCTGGCTACACCTTC. The full variable domain, rest sourced from reference TRBV30 and TRBJ1-2, is SQTIHQWPATLVQPVGSPLSLECTVEGTSNPNLYWYRQAAGRGLQLLFYSVGIGQISSEVPQNLSASRPQDRQFILSSKKLLLSDSGFYLCAWSSIPGDPGYTFGSGTRLTVV.

V gene TRBV7-2 combines with J gene TRBJ1-1; 11 positions match TRBD1. V lost 5 bases to trimming and J lost 2 bases; unmatched junction nucleotides: 10. CDR1 is SGHTA and CDR2 is FQGNSA in the germline V gene. The CDR3 covers 17 residues. As DNA, the CDR3 is TGTGCCAGCAGCCCGTCCGGACAGGGGGCAAGAAACACTGAAGCTTTCTTT. This encodes CASSPSGQGARNTEAFF. The whole variable domain, remainder taken from reference TRBV7-2 and TRBJ1-1, is GAGVSQSPSNKVTEKGKDVELRCDPISGHTALYWYRQSLGQGLEFLIYFQGNSAPDKSGLPSDRFSAERTGGSVSTLTIQRTQQEDSAVYLCASSPSGQGARNTEAFFGQGTRLTVV.

This chain uses TRBV5-1 with TRBJ2-5, with D possibly matching TRBD1 (6 bases). V gave up 0 bases and J gave up 4 bases, with 10 bases separating them. Germline CDR1 reads SGHRS; CDR2 reads YFSETQ. There are 14 residues in the CDR3. In DNA, the CDR3 is TGCGCCAGCAGCTTGGAGGGGGTAGCAGAGACCCAGTACTTC. Translation gives CASSLEGVAETQYF.

This clone appeared once. The chain joins TRBV6-5 to TRBJ1-1; 7 nucleotides line up with TRBD1. Germline V gene lookup returns CDR1 MNHEY and CDR2 SVGAGI. The CDR3 contains 14 residues. Trimming removed 6 bases from V and 1 base from J; junction bases left unmatched: 5. This chain's CDR3 is CASSSYRGNTEAFF. The CDR3 nucleotides are TGTGCCAGCAGCTCCTACAGGGGGAACACTGAAGCTTTCTTT.

The chain carries TRBV5-4 and TRBJ2-7; D may be TRBD2 (6 bases). The CDR3 covers 12 residues. Between the trimmed V and J ends, which lost 0 bases and 7 bases, there was a span of 8 bases. Germline V gene data show CDR1 as SGHNT and CDR2 as YYREEE (reference sequence). CDR3 protein: CASSLGGREQYF. CDR3 DNA sequence: TGTGCCAGCAGCTTGGGAGGGAGGGAGCAGTACTTC. Together with reference TRBV5-4 and TRBJ2-7, the CDR3 gives the full variable domain: ETGVTQSPTHLIKTRGQQVTLRCSSQSGHNTVSWYQQALGQGPQFIFQYYREEENGRGNFPPRFSGLQFPNYSSELNVNALELDDSALYLCASSLGGREQYFGPGTRLTVT.

This chain uses TRBV9 with TRBJ2-2, with D perhaps TRBD2 (5 bases). V lost 0 bases to trimming and J lost 4 bases, with 22 bases between them. CDR3 length equals 19 residues. CDR1 is SGDLS, CDR2 YYNGEE, per germline. This CDR3 reads CASSVEGNLPGYGTGELFF. The CDR3 coding sequence is TGTGCCAGCAGCGTAGAAGGGAACCTACCGGGGTATGGCACCGGGGAGCTGTTTTTT.

V is TRBV30 and J is TRBJ2-2; 10 positions agree with TRBD2. CDR3 length: 15 amino acids. In germline, CDR1 is GTSNPN, CDR2 SVGIG (reference sequence). V dropped 4 bases and J dropped 6; count of bases not matched to a gene: 8. The CDR3 bases are TGTGCCTGGAAGGCGCTAGCGGGAGCTGCCGGGGAGCTGTTTTTT. Protein sequence: CAWKALAGAAGELFF. Together with reference TRBV30 and TRBJ2-2, the CDR3 gives the full variable domain: SQTIHQWPATLVQPVGSPLSLECTVEGTSNPNLYWYRQAAGRGLQLLFYSVGIGQISSEVPQNLSASRPQDRQFILSSKKLLLSDSGFYLCAWKALAGAAGELFFGEGSRLTVL.

The chain links TRBV4-3 to TRBJ2-2, with D perhaps matching TRBD1 (6 bases). Germline V gene sequence: CDR1 LGHNA, CDR2 YSLEER. The CDR3 consists of 16 residues. The V end was cut by 1 base, the J end by 7 bases, with 16 bases between. The CDR3, as DNA: TGCGCCAGCAGCCAAGGGCGAACAGGGATCAACGGGGAGCTGTTTTTT. This codes for CASSQGRTGINGELFF.

V usage is TRBV10-3 and J usage is TRBJ1-1; 8 bases line up with TRBD1. The CDR3 loop spans 15 amino acids. Germline values: CDR1 ENHRY, CDR2 SYGVKD. J lost 5 bases, V lost 4 bases, and 9 bases had no gene match. The CDR3 loop is CAISGAGGRDTEAFF. Written as DNA, the CDR3 is TGTGCCATCAGTGGGGCAGGGGGCCGGGATACTGAAGCTTTCTTT.

The V gene is TRBV6-5, the J gene TRBJ1-2; 8 nucleotides align to TRBD1. Germline assignment: CDR1 MNHEY and CDR2 SVGAGI. Trimming cost V 6 bases and J 5 bases; bases outside gene matches: 5. This CDR3 region has 13 residues. The CDR3 is CASRKTGAYGYTF. CDR3 nucleotides: TGTGCCAGCAGGAAGACAGGGGCGTATGGCTACACCTTC.

This rearrangement joins TRBV20-1 to TRBJ2-1, with TRBD1 as a possible D gene (5 bases). The germline V gene has CDR1 DFQATT and CDR2 SNEGSKA (reference sequence). CDR3 length equals 11 residues. V was cut by 6 bases and J by 11 bases, with 14 bases left in between. CDR3 region: CSAPNLGQQFF. CDR3 in DNA: TGCAGTGCACCAAACCTGGGGCAGCAGTTCTTC.

The rearrangement joins TRBV5-1 to TRBJ1-1; 8 bases match TRBD1. V shed 2 bases and J 1 base; nucleotides not matched to a gene: 4. Germline lookup yields CDR1 SGHRS and CDR2 YFSETQ. This CDR3 comprises 15 residues. This CDR3 reads CASSFQGAGNTEAFF. In DNA, the CDR3 is TGCGCCAGCAGCTTCCAGGGGGCAGGGAACACTGAAGCTTTCTTT. Complete variable domain (other parts from reference TRBV5-1 and TRBJ1-1): KAGVTQTPRYLIKTRGQQVTLSCSPISGHRSVSWYQQTPGQGLQFLFEYFSETQRNKGNFPGRFSGRQFSNSRSEMNVSTLELGDSALYLCASSFQGAGNTEAFFGQGTRLTVV.

The rearrangement links TRBV9 to TRBJ2-7; possibly TRBD2 for D (5 bases). Trimming removed 0 bases from V and 3 bases from J, with 13 bases in between. CDR1 and CDR2 (germline): SGDLS, YYNGEE. The CDR3 extends over 15 amino acids. This CDR3 is CASSVDQNSVYEQYF. CDR3 DNA sequence: TGTGCCAGCAGCGTAGATCAAAATAGCGTCTACGAGCAGTACTTC. Supplemented by reference TRBV9 and TRBJ2-7, the full variable domain reads DSGVTQTPKHLITATGQRVTLRCSPRSGDLSVYWYQQSLDQGLQFLIQYYNGEERAKGNILERFSAQQFPDLHSELNLSSLELGDSALYFCASSVDQNSVYEQYFGPGTRLTVT.